The clone carrying this T cell receptor (beta chain) appeared once. This specimen belongs to a study of T cell changes during pregnancy in multiple sclerosis. CDR3 length equals 12 residues. The V end lost 6 bases, the J end lost 8 bases, and 11 bases lay between the germline ends. Germline V gene lookup returns CDR1 SNHLY and CDR2 FYNNEI. TCRdb's table, derived via immunoSEQ multiplex PCR, lists solely in-frame clones and lacks some. Of 30,000 or so clones in the sample, around 89% were seen once. This receptor was identified in a female donor with multiple sclerosis, enrolled in a pregnancy study. V gene TRBV2 combines with J gene TRBJ2-1; TRBD2 is a possible D gene (5 bases). The sample here was CD8+ T cells from peripheral blood mononuclear cells, taken in the third trimester of pregnancy. The CDR3 coding sequence is TGTGCCAGCAGGGGGAGAAGGGATGAGCAGTTCTTC. It specifies CASRGRRDEQFF.